This T cell receptor beta chain was recovered during a study of cytomegalovirus exposure and HLA in healthy donors. Germline-derived CDR1 and CDR2 are LGHNT and FRNRAP. V shed 9 bases and J 5 bases; nucleotides not matched to a gene: 14. The CDR3 is 15 amino acids. This clone was observed once. Antigen unknown. This specimen includes other DNA sequences encoding the same CDR3. Study-level findings and limits: Analysis was performed later, and it showed HLA-associated TCR beta chains to be more clonally expanded than equally common others.

The PCR used 60 Vbeta and 13 Jbeta primers. Profiling relied on immunoSEQ multiplex PCR, and the TCRdb table lists in-frame clones only, not all of them. The table has about 170,000 clones, about 76% seen once; the top ten hold about 2.1%. This chain connects TRBV12-5 to TRBJ2-5; 8 nucleotides align to TRBD2. The sample was PBMCs. The sequence was collected from a female donor in good health and CMV-seronegative. CDR3: CASGLGSGGRETQYF. The CDR3 nucleotides are TGTGCTAGCGGTCTAGGGAGCGGGGGAAGGGAGACCCAGTACTTC.